The 2 T cell receptor beta chains in this list originate from one sample, sequenced in a study of identical twins. TCRdb itself ran the 5' RACE reads through MiXCR, one entry per CDR3 protein. The sample includes some 250,000 distinct CDR3 sequences, 6% to 7% of them seen just once. These data were also filed under a second study, of T cells expressing NK-cell markers.

Sequenced: CD8+ T cells sorted from blood. The source of these receptors is a young woman in good health.

This clonotype was recorded at least ten times. The chain is built from TRBV5-1 and TRBJ2-1; D remains unclear. CDR1 is SGHRS, CDR2 YFSETQ, per germline. The V end was cut by 6 bases, the J end by 7 bases, with 11 bases between. This CDR3 spans 12 amino acids. For the CDR3, the DNA is TGCGCCAGCATAGGGCTCACGAATGAGCAGTTCTTC. This gives the protein CASIGLTNEQFF.

This clonotype has ten or more counts. The chain joins TRBV10-3 to TRBJ2-7; no clear D gene. The V and J ends lost 0 bases and 7 bases respectively, with 7 bases between them. This CDR3 is built from 12 residues. Germline assignment: CDR1 ENHRY and CDR2 SYGVKD. As DNA, the CDR3 is TGTGCCATCAGTGAGTCGGGCGAGGAGCAGTACTTC. Translating it yields CAISESGEEQYF.